The next 11 T cell receptor beta chains were all read from a single sample in a study of cytomegalovirus exposure and HLA in healthy donors. PCR involved 60 Vbeta and 13 Jbeta primers. TCRdb's table, derived via immunoSEQ multiplex PCR, lists solely in-frame clones and lacks some. The sample shows about 79,000 clones, about two thirds of them seen only once. The sequenced sample was PBMCs. All receptors come from a man in his 60s in good health and CMV-seronegative.

This sequence joins TRBV5-1 and TRBJ2-2; D gene unclear. The germline CDR1 and CDR2 sequences are SGHRS and YFSETQ. Trimming removed 2 bases at V and 1 base at J, with 12 bases between. The CDR3 is 16 amino acids. This CDR3 reads CASSLTSSRNTGELFF. The CDR3 nucleotides read TGCGCCAGCAGCTTAACGAGCTCAAGGAACACCGGGGAGCTGTTTTTT.

The J gene is TRBJ2-6, the V gene TRBV2, with D unclear. The CDR3 extends over 14 amino acids. V was cut by 4 bases and J by 0 bases, with 4 bases left in between. The germline gives CDR1 SNHLY, CDR2 FYNNEI. The CDR3: CASSGHSGANVLTF. CDR3 nucleotides: TGTGCCAGCAGTGGACACTCTGGGGCCAACGTCCTGACTTTC.

This clone showed up just a few times. The CDR3, as DNA: TGCAGCGTTGAAGGTGGGACTAGCACAGATACGCAGTATTTT. This encodes CSVEGGTSTDTQYF. This rearrangement joins TRBV29-1 to TRBJ2-3, with a weak D call TRBD2 (6 bases). The germline gives CDR1 SQVTM, CDR2 ANQGSEA. The CDR3 spans 14 residues. The ends were cut back, 1 base at V and 0 bases at J, with 8 bases in the middle.

This chain links TRBV29-1 with TRBJ2-5; TRBD2 is a possible D gene (6 bases). The CDR3 spans 13 residues. The V gene's germline CDR1 is SQVTM and CDR2 ANQGSEA. The ends were cut back, 6 bases at V and 5 bases at J, with 16 bases in the middle. This CDR3 is CSVDRLGGETQYF. The CDR3 DNA reads TGCAGCGTGGATCGACTAGGAGGGGAGACCCAGTACTTC.

Concerning this clone itself: One junction end does not reproduce the germline sequence, and a read error may be involved. The chain couples TRBV6-1 to TRBJ2-7; perhaps TRBD2 as D (5 bases). Germline V gene lookup returns CDR1 MNHNS and CDR2 SASEGT. The CDR3 sequence is 12 residues long. The DNA for the CDR3 is TGTGCCAGCAGTGAAGCCCGGGCTAGCCGGCTCTTC. Its protein is CASSEARASRLF.

This chain uses TRBV5-6 with TRBJ2-1, with 10 bases lining up with TRBD2. Germline V lookup: CDR1 SGHDT, CDR2 YYEEEE. This CDR3 spans 17 amino acids. Trimming took 4 bases from V and 7 from J; bases not matched to a gene: 14. The CDR3 spells CASSDSAAGGARNEQFF. CDR3 in DNA: TGTGCCAGCAGCGATTCGGCAGCGGGGGGGGCGCGAAATGAGCAGTTCTTC.

This chain connects TRBV5-4 to TRBJ1-2; TRBD1 matches 11 bases. J gave up 7 bases and V 0 bases, and 5 bases lay outside the gene matches. The CDR3 is 15 residues long. Germline V gene lookup returns CDR1 SGHNT and CDR2 YYREEE (reference sequence). The CDR3 is CASSLAGQGAGGYTF. In DNA form, the CDR3 reads TGTGCCAGCAGCTTGGCAGGACAGGGGGCAGGTGGCTACACCTTC.

The rearrangement joins TRBV7-2 to TRBJ2-3, with TRBD2 matching 10 bases. Germline lookup yields CDR1 SGHTA and CDR2 FQGNSA. The CDR3 sequence is 16 residues long. V gave up 4 bases and J gave up 1 base; unmatched junction bases: 5. This chain's CDR3 is CASSSGGTSGTDTQYF. The CDR3 bases are TGTGCCAGCAGCTCAGGCGGGACTAGCGGCACAGATACGCAGTATTTT.

For the CDR3, the DNA is TGTGCCAGCAGTCCTTGGGGCAGGGATCAGCCCCAGCATTTT. Amino acid sequence: CASSPWGRDQPQHF. This chain joins TRBV27 and TRBJ1-5, with a tentative D call TRBD1 (5 bases). The V gene lost 5 bases and the J gene lost 5 bases, with 13 bases spanning the gap. Germline CDR1 reads MNHEY; CDR2 reads SMNVEV (reference sequence). This CDR3 is 14 amino acids long.

The chain combines TRBV4-3 with TRBJ1-2; D unresolved. Germline values: CDR1 LGHNA, CDR2 YSLEER. The V end was cut by 0 bases, the J end by 3 bases, with 8 bases between. The CDR3 length is 14 residues. CDR3 sequence reads: CASSQETRDYGYTF. CDR3 coding DNA: TGCGCCAGCAGCCAAGAGACGAGGGACTATGGCTACACCTTC.

J is TRBJ1-3 and V is TRBV9; no reliable D call. From germline, CDR1 is SGDLS and CDR2 YYNGEE. V lost 0 bases and J 1 base, leaving 8 bases between the germline ends. This CDR3 is 15 amino acids long. The chain's CDR3 is CASSVGHGSGNTIYF. CDR3 bases: TGTGCCAGCAGCGTAGGACATGGATCTGGAAACACCATATATTTT.